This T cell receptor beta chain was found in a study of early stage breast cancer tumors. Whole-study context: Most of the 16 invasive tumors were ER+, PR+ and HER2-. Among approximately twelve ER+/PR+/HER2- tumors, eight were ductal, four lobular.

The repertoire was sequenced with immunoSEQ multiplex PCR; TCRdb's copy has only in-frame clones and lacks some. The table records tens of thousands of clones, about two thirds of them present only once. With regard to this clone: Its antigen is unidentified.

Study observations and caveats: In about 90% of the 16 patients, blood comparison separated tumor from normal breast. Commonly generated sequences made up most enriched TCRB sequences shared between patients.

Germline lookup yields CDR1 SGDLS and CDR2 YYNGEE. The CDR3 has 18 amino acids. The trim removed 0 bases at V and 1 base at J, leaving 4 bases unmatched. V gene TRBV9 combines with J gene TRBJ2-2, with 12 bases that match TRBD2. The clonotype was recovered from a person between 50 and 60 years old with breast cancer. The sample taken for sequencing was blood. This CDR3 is CASSVDASGGGNTGELFF. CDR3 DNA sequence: TGTGCCAGCAGCGTAGACGCTAGCGGGGGGGGGAACACCGGGGAGCTGTTTTTT.